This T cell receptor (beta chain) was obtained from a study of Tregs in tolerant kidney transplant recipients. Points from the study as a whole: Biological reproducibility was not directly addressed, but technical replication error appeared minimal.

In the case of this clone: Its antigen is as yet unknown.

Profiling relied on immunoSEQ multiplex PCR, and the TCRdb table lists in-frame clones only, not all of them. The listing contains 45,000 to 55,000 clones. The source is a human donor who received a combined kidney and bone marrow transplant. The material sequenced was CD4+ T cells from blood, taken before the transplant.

The CDR3 spells CASSIWTENYEQYF. The sequenced CDR3 bases are TGCGCCAGCAGCATCTGGACAGAGAATTACGAG. The rearrangement links TRBV5-1 to TRBJ2-7; TRBD1 might be the D (6 bases). The read finishes 3 residues shy of the CDR3 end, and the germline J gene is used to complete it. V dropped 4 bases and J dropped 4 bases, with 15 bases sitting between them. CDR1 SGHRS and CDR2 YFSETQ come from the germline V gene. The CDR3 runs to 14 residues.